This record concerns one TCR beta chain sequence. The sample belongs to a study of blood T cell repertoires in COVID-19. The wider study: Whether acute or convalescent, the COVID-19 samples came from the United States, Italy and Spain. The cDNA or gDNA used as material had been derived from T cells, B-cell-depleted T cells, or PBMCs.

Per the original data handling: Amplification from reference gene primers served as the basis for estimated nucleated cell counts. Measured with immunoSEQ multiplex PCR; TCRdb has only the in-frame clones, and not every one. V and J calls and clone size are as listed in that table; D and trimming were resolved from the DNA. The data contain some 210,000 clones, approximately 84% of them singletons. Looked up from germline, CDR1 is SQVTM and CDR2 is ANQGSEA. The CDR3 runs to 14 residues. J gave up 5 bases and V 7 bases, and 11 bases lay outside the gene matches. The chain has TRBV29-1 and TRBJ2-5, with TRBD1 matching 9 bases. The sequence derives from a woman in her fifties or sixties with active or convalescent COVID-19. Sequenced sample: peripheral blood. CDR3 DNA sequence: TGCAGCGCCCCCGAGACAGGGGGGTGGGAGACCCAGTACTTC. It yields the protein CSAPETGGWETQYF.